This is a list of T cell receptor beta chains from one sample in a study of cytomegalovirus exposure and HLA in healthy donors. The assay was immunoSEQ multiplex PCR, and TCRdb's table has in-frame clones only and misses some. The sample shows tens of thousands of clones, approximately 82% of them seen only once. Sequenced material: PBMCs. The receptors were sampled from a man aged 50-59 years in good health and CMV-seronegative. CDR3s include the opening cysteine and the closing phenylalanine or tryptophan. D genes are given only for firm matches. Size is stated for part of the rows, as once, few or many counts, or as a class when the clone is expanded.

. | . | TRBJ1-4 | 15 | TRBV7-9 | TGTGCCAGCAGCCAACAGGCTGCAACTAATGAAAAACTGTTTTTT | CASSQQAATNEKLFF
TRBD2 | . | TRBJ2-3 | 17 | TRBV5-1 | TGCGCCAGCAGCTTGGCCATCGGCGGGGGGCCCACAGATACGCAGTATTTT | CASSLAIGGGPTDTQYF
TRBD1 | . | TRBJ1-2 | 16 | TRBV2 | TGTGCCAGCAATCCACCGGGACAGGGGGCGAGTTGTGGCTACACCTTC | CASNPPGQGASCGYTF
. | once | TRBJ2-3 | 15 | TRBV11-3 | TGTGCCAGCAGCCCAGCGGGACAAAGCACAGATACGCAGTATTTT | CASSPAGQSTDTQYF
TRBD1 | once | TRBJ1-2 | 16 | TRBV4-2 | TGTGCCAGCAGAGGACAGGGAGTCGAAGGGGGCTATGGCTACACCTTC | CASRGQGVEGGYGYTF
TRBD1 | once | TRBJ2-5 | 14 | TRBV28 | TGTGCCAGCACGCAGACAGGGGGCCGGGAGACCCAGTACTTC | CASTQTGGRETQYF
. | . | TRBJ2-2 | 14 | TRBV7-6 | TGTGCCAGCAGCTTAGGGCAAAACACCGGGGAGCTGTTTTTT | CASSLGQNTGELFF
. | . | TRBJ2-5 | 14 | TRBV7-2 | TGTGCCAGCAGCTCCAGGGGGGACCAAGAGACCCAGTACTTC | CASSSRGDQETQYF
. | . | TRBJ2-7 | 15 | TRBV11-2 | TGTGCCAGCAGCTTAGAGCAGGGACAAATCTACGAGCAGTACTTC | CASSLEQGQIYEQYF
TRBD1 | . | TRBJ2-7 | 14 | TRBV2 | TGTGCCAGCTTGTTTAGACAGGGGTCCAACGAGCAGTACTTC | CASLFRQGSNEQYF
TRBD1 | . | TRBJ1-2 | 19 | TRBV18 | TGTGCCAGCTCACCACTGGGCATGGCCACAGGGGCGAATAACTATGGCTACACCTTC | CASSPLGMATGANNYGYTF
. | . | TRBJ1-5 | 14 | TRBV6-6 | TGTGCCAGCAGTGTGACAGTTACCAATCAGCCCCAGCATTTT | CASSVTVTNQPQHF
. | . | TRBJ1-2 | 16 | TRBV18 | TGTGCCAGCTCACCGATCCCCTTGGGAGTCGAAAATGGCTACACCTTC | CASSPIPLGVENGYTF
TRBD2 | few | TRBJ2-1 | 16 | TRBV7-3 | TGTGCCAGCAGCTTAACGTTGCTAGCGGGGGGGGGTGAGCAGTTCTTC | CASSLTLLAGGGEQFF
. | . | TRBJ1-1 | 14 | TRBV2 | TGTGCCAGCAGTGAAGCGGAACAGGGCCGTGATGCTTTCTTT | CASSEAEQGRDAFF
TRBD2 | few | TRBJ2-6 | 17 | TRBV7-3 | TGTGCCAGCAGACAATTTCCGGGGGGAGCTGGGGCCAACGTCCTGACTTTC | CASRQFPGGAGANVLTF
. | . | TRBJ1-2 | 14 | TRBV27 | TGTGCCAGCAGTGCTCCTTCCAGGGGCTATGGCTACACCTTC | CASSAPSRGYGYTF
. | . | TRBJ1-2 | 16 | TRBV6-4 | TGTGCCAGCAGTGACGGGGGGACGAACCATTTTAGGGGCTACACCTTC | CASSDGGTNHFRGYTF
. | . | TRBJ2-3 | 12 | TRBV5-1 | TGCGCCAGCAGCTTGTCAACAGATACGCAGTATTTT | CASSLSTDTQYF
. | . | TRBJ2-7 | 15 | TRBV5-1 | TGCGCCAGCAGCCCGGGACATTTGAACTCCTACGAGCAGTACTTC | CASSPGHLNSYEQYF
. | . | TRBJ1-4 | 16 | TRBV6-5 | TGTGCCAGCAGTTCATCAGAACAGAGAATCAATGAAAAACTGTTTTTT | CASSSSEQRINEKLFF
TRBD1 | . | TRBJ1-2 | 14 | TRBV7-2 | TGTGCCAGCAGCTTATCCGGGACAGTCTATGGCTACACCTTC | CASSLSGTVYGYTF
TRBD2 | . | TRBJ2-2 | 17 | TRBV27 | TGTGCCAGTATCGCCACCGGGACGCTCGGGAGGACCGGGGAGCTGTTTTTT | CASIATGTLGRTGELFF
. | . | TRBJ1-3 | 17 | TRBV13 | TGTGCCAGCAGCTCAATCTCGCATGGAGCCTCTGGAAACACCATATATTTT | CASSSISHGASGNTIYF
. | . | TRBJ1-6 | 12 | TRBV9 | TGTGCCAGCAGGCCAGGTGATTCACCCCTCCACTTT | CASRPGDSPLHF
TRBD2 | . | TRBJ2-1 | 16 | TRBV11-3 | TGTGCCAGCAGCTTAGGAGCTAGCGGGGGGTTCAATGAGCAGTTCTTC | CASSLGASGGFNEQFF
. | few | TRBJ2-1 | 12 | TRBV27 | TGTGCCAGCAGTGATCGACTTGGTGAGCAGTTCTTC | CASSDRLGEQFF
. | . | TRBJ1-6 | 15 | TRBV5-1 | TGCGCCAGCAGCCTAAATACAGCTAATAATTCACCCCTCTACTTT | CASSLNTANNSPLYF
TRBD2 | . | TRBJ2-1 | 17 | TRBV4-2 | TGTGCCAGCAGCCAAGCAACTAGCGGGGGGGCCTACAATGAGCAGTTCTTC | CASSQATSGGAYNEQFF
. | . | TRBJ1-2 | 15 | TRBV5-8 | TGTGCCAGCAGCTCGTCCAGAAAAGCTAACTATGGCTACACCTTC | CASSSSRKANYGYTF
TRBD1 | . | TRBJ2-7 | 15 | TRBV23-1 | TGCGCCAGCAGTCAATCGGGACAGGGAATGTACGAGCAGTACTTC | CASSQSGQGMYEQYF
. | . | TRBJ2-3 | 17 | TRBV5-1 | TGCGCCAGCAGCTCCCGGAGGGGTACCGCGGGCACAGATACGCAGTATTTT | CASSSRRGTAGTDTQYF
TRBD2 | . | TRBJ2-7 | 17 | TRBV5-1 | TGCGCCAGCAGCTTGGGTCTAGCGGGGGCCTACTCCTACGAGCAGTACTTC | CASSLGLAGAYSYEQYF
TRBD1 | once | TRBJ1-1 | 13 | TRBV2 | TGTGCCAGCAGCGACAGGGTTAACACTGAAGCTTTCTTT | CASSDRVNTEAFF
TRBD2 | . | TRBJ2-3 | 18 | TRBV5-4 | TGTGCCAGCAGCCCTCCGGGACTAGCGGCCTCTAGCACAGATACGCAGTATTTT | CASSPPGLAASSTDTQYF
TRBD2 | . | TRBJ2-1 | 15 | TRBV27 | TGTGCCAGCAGGTCCGGGACTAGGGTGGACAATGAGCAGTTCTTC | CASRSGTRVDNEQFF
. | . | TRBJ1-1 | 14 | TRBV29-1 | TGCAGCGTTTGTATAGGCGCAGGGAACACTGAAGCTTTCTTT | CSVCIGAGNTEAFF
. | . | TRBJ1-3 | 13 | TRBV28 | TGTGCCAGCAGCCCGATCGGGGGAAACACCATATATTTT | CASSPIGGNTIYF
. | . | TRBJ2-7 | 14 | TRBV5-1 | TGCGCCAGCAGCACAGCGGGCGTTACCTACGAGCAGTACTTC | CASSTAGVTYEQYF
TRBD2 | . | TRBJ2-5 | 18 | TRBV5-4 | TGTGCCAGCAGCACATCGCCGGGACTAGCGGGGAGGCAAGAGACCCAGTACTTC | CASSTSPGLAGRQETQYF
TRBD2 | . | TRBJ2-7 | 14 | TRBV6-6 | TGTGCCAGCAGCAGCCAGCGGGGATTCTACGAGCAGTACTTC | CASSSQRGFYEQYF
TRBD1 | . | TRBJ1-1 | 14 | TRBV19 | TGTGCCAGTAGTTGGACAGGGGAGGGAACTGAAGCTTTCTTT | CASSWTGEGTEAFF
. | once | TRBJ2-2 | 11 | TRBV6-5 | TGTGCCAGCAGGAGGACCGGGGAGCTGTTTTTT | CASRRTGELFF
. | . | TRBJ2-1 | 15 | TRBV7-3 | TGTGCCAGCAGCCCCACAGGGCCCTCCTACAATGAGCAGTTCTTC | CASSPTGPSYNEQFF
. | few | TRBJ1-6 | 15 | TRBV6-1 | TGTGCCAGCACTGTCCGCAGCTCCTATAATTCACCCCTCCACTTT | CASTVRSSYNSPLHF
TRBD1 | . | TRBJ1-1 | 15 | TRBV11-2 | TGTGCCAGCAGCTCGGGACAGAGAACCGACACTGAAGCTTTCTTT | CASSSGQRTDTEAFF
. | . | TRBJ1-2 | 14 | TRBV7-8 | TGTGCCAGCAGCATAGACAGGATAGACTATGGCTACACCTTC | CASSIDRIDYGYTF
TRBD2 | . | TRBJ2-7 | 15 | TRBV6-5 | TGTGCCAGCACCAAGGGGGCTAGCGGGGGCTACGAGCAGTACTTC | CASTKGASGGYEQYF
. | . | TRBJ1-4 | 14 | TRBV19 | TGTGCCAGTAAGGACAGCCAACCGAATGAAAAACTGTTTTTT | CASKDSQPNEKLFF
TRBD2 | . | TRBJ2-5 | 14 | TRBV7-2 | TGTGCCAGCAGCCCCGGGGGGGGTAGTCAGACCCAGTACTTC | CASSPGGGSQTQYF